One and the same sample provided the 11 T cell receptor beta chains below, sequenced in a study of T-cell reconstitution after alpha-beta-depleted transplantation in children. For TCRbeta, the library was prepared with unique molecular identifiers. TCRdb re-called the PCR reads with MiXCR, one entry per CDR3 protein. The sample yields about 110,000 distinct CDR3 sequences, about 6.5% seen once. The starting material was PBMCs, mostly from graft donor cells, obtained 360 days after TCRalphabeta/CD19-depleted stem cell transplant. The receptors were gathered from a male patient aged 2-15 years who had a stem cell transplant for acute lymphoblastic leukemia, so the T cells may come from the graft donor.

The chain employs TRBV7-6 and TRBJ2-7, with TRBD1 as a possible D gene (6 bases). Germline CDR1 is SGHVS and CDR2 is FNYEAQ. The CDR3 covers 12 residues. CDR3 protein: CASAGDFYEQYF. CDR3 coding DNA: TGTGCAAGTGCAGGGGATTTCTACGAGCAGTACTTC.

This rearrangement joins TRBV28 to TRBJ2-3; D assignment may be TRBD1 or TRBD2 (5 bases each). The CDR3 totals 15 residues. Germline CDR1 is MDHEN and CDR2 is SYDVKM. With 3 bases removed from V and 2 bases from J, the gap between germline ends came to 12 bases. The chain's CDR3 is CASSFEGTNTDTQYF. CDR3 DNA: TGTGCCAGCAGTTTCGAAGGGACGAACACAGATACGCAGTATTTT.

This clonotype occurred many times. The CDR3 DNA follows: TGTGCCAGCAGCTTATATCCCGGTAGCGGGATAGGCGACGAGCAGTACTTC. Residues: CASSLYPGSGIGDEQYF. The chain couples TRBV7-6 to TRBJ2-7, with 8 bases lining up with TRBD2. The CDR3 covers 17 residues. J lost 5 bases, V lost 2 bases, and 14 bases had no gene match. Germline V CDR1 and CDR2: SGHVS, FNYEAQ.

The V and J genes are TRBV2 and TRBJ1-2, with 9 bases aligning to TRBD1. The V segment lost 7 bases and the J segment 3 bases; nucleotides outside the gene matches: 3. Germline V gene data show CDR1 as SNHLY and CDR2 as FYNNEI. CDR3 length: 13 residues. The chain's CDR3 is CASIWDRDYGYTF. The CDR3 region has the DNA TGTGCCAGCATCTGGGACAGGGACTATGGCTACACCTTC.

V and J are TRBV9 and TRBJ2-7; D is possibly TRBD2 (7 bases). The CDR3 covers 14 residues. Looked up from germline, CDR1 is SGDLS and CDR2 is YYNGEE. Trimming pared 2 bases from V and 3 bases from J, leaving 12 bases between. This chain's CDR3 is CASSVSGTYYEQYF. The CDR3 DNA reads TGTGCCAGCAGCGTCAGCGGGACATACTACGAGCAGTACTTC.

A few counts support this clonotype. The J gene is TRBJ2-5, the V gene TRBV5-6; D might be TRBD1 or TRBD2, each matching 5 bases. In germline, CDR1 is SGHDT, CDR2 YYEEEE. The V and J ends lost 3 bases and 2 bases respectively, with 11 bases between them. CDR3 length: 14 amino acids. DNA for the CDR3: TGTGCCAGCAGCTCTCCGGGACGGCAAGAGACCCAGTACTTC. This codes for CASSSPGRQETQYF.

As to this clonotype: A much larger clone differs by one base, so this may be a read error. V gene TRBV29-1 combines with J gene TRBJ2-3; TRBD1 matches at 10 bases. The CDR3 length is 12 residues. CDR1 and CDR2 (germline): SQVTM, ANQGSEA. The CDR3 DNA sequence: TGCGGCGTTACCGGACAGGGGGGTAGTCAGTATTTT. It codes for CGVTGQGGSQYF.

In its sample, this clonotype was seen many times. The CDR3, as DNA: TGTGCCAGCAGTTACCAGGACAGGGATGGCGAGACCCAGTACTTC. Encoded protein: CASSYQDRDGETQYF. The chain joins TRBV6-2 or TRBV6-3 to TRBJ2-5, with TRBD1 matching 8 bases. CDR1 and CDR2 from the germline V gene are MNHEY and SVGEGT. V was clipped by 2 bases and J by 5 bases; unmatched bases: 7. This CDR3 is built from 15 residues.

This clonotype appeared a few times. The CDR3 nucleotides are TGCAGTGCTAGGGGTGAGGGAAGCTATGGCTACACCTTC. Protein: CSARGEGSYGYTF. The J gene is TRBJ1-2, the V gene TRBV20-1, with D unresolved. Trimming pared 3 bases from V and 4 bases from J, leaving 12 bases between. There are 13 residues in the CDR3. Looked up from germline, CDR1 is DFQATT and CDR2 is SNEGSKA (reference sequence).

This clonotype came up many times. The chain recombines TRBV5-1 with TRBJ2-1, with 8 positions matching TRBD2. Germline assignment: CDR1 SGHRS and CDR2 YFSETQ. This CDR3 contains 16 residues. Trimming removed 1 base from V and 3 bases from J; junction bases left unmatched: 6. CDR3 bases: TGCGCCAGCAGCTTGTGGGTAGCGGGGAGCTACAATGAGCAGTTCTTC. This gives the protein CASSLWVAGSYNEQFF.

This clonotype turned up a few times. V is TRBV4-2 and J is TRBJ2-1, with 11 bases fitting TRBD2. The CDR3 spans 17 residues. V dropped 4 bases and J dropped 3; count of bases not matched to a gene: 8. Germline-derived CDR1 and CDR2 are LGHNA and YNFKEQ. The CDR3: CASSLGSGGARYNEQFF. DNA for the CDR3: TGTGCCAGCAGCCTCGGTAGCGGGGGGGCCCGCTACAATGAGCAGTTCTTC.